These 20 T cell receptor beta chains were all obtained from the same sample, sequenced in a study of T cells after yellow fever vaccination. TCRdb independently ran MiXCR on the 5' RACE reads; one entry per CDR3 protein. Of under 700,000 distinct CDR3 sequences listed, roughly a sixth are singletons. The specimen comprised PBMCs, sampled more than 4 days after the first yellow fever vaccination. Receptors originate from a man between 18 and 29 years old who received the YFV17D yellow fever vaccine.

The J gene is TRBJ2-3, the V gene TRBV6-1, with D tentatively TRBD2 (6 bases). The CDR3 runs to 16 residues. Between the trimmed V and J ends, which lost 0 bases and 2 bases, there was a span of 12 bases. CDR1 MNHNS and CDR2 SASEGT come from the germline V gene. Here the CDR3 DNA reads TGTGCCAGCAGTGAAGCGCGGCGGGAACCCACAGATACGCAGTATTTT. Amino acids: CASSEARREPTDTQYF.

The chain uses TRBV20-1 and TRBJ2-5; 8 nucleotides align to TRBD2. V trimming: 0 bases; J trimming: 5 bases; junction bases outside the gene matches: 11. The CDR3 is 16 amino acids. From germline, CDR1 is DFQATT and CDR2 SNEGSKA (reference sequence). Written as DNA, the CDR3 is TGCAGTGCTAGAGATCGGCTAGCGGGCCCCAAGGAGACCCAGTACTTC. Its translation: CSARDRLAGPKETQYF.

The genes are TRBV27 and TRBJ2-1, with D unresolved. The CDR3 totals 12 residues. Germline CDR1 is MNHEY and CDR2 is SMNVEV (reference sequence). The germline V and J ends were trimmed by 5 bases and 5 bases, with 7 bases remaining between them. The CDR3 DNA sequence: TGTGCCAGCAGTCCTTTCCACAATGAGCAGTTCTTC. Translation gives CASSPFHNEQFF.

This clonotype occurred a few times. CDR3 sequence reads: CASSQELVNEQFF. The CDR3 region has the DNA TGCGCCAGCAGCCAAGAACTAGTCAATGAGCAGTTCTTC. This chain connects TRBV4-3 to TRBJ2-1; tentatively, D is TRBD2 (5 bases). V lost 0 bases and J lost 6, with 6 bases in between. Germline V CDR1 and CDR2: LGHNA, YSLEER. The CDR3 spans 13 residues.

A few counts support this clonotype. CDR3 coding DNA: TGCAGTGCTAGGAACCCTAACCCAGGGGGGGCCGAGACCCAGTACTTC. Its protein is CSARNPNPGGAETQYF. The chain recombines TRBV20-1 with TRBJ2-5; D may match TRBD1 or TRBD2 (7 bases each). Deletions cut 3 bases from V and 5 bases from J, with 22 bases between. Per germline, CDR1 DFQATT and CDR2 SNEGSKA (reference sequence). This CDR3 spans 16 amino acids.

As regards this clonotype: An end of the junction differs from the germline gene, which may be a read error. V is TRBV5-1 and J is TRBJ2-5; the D gene is possibly TRBD2 (6 bases). This CDR3 spans 13 amino acids. Germline CDR1 and CDR2: SGHRS and YFSETQ. CDR3 DNA: TGCGCCAGCAGCTGGACTACTCAAGAGACCCATTACTTC. This translates into CASSWTTQETHYF.

The sample holds a few counts of this clonotype. The V and J genes are TRBV5-4 and TRBJ2-5, with a possible D match to TRBD2 (6 bases). V was clipped by 4 bases and J by 3 bases, with 16 bases between them. CDR1 is SGHNT and CDR2 is YYREEE in the germline V gene (reference sequence). The CDR3 consists of 15 residues. The CDR3 DNA is TGTGCCAGCAGCCATACCGGGACGGGAGAAGAGACCCAGTACTTC. This codes for CASSHTGTGEETQYF.

This clonotype came up a few times. The rearrangement joins TRBV28 to TRBJ2-5, with D maybe TRBD2 (5 bases). V shed 2 bases and J shed 5 bases, with 15 bases lying between them. CDR1 is MDHEN, CDR2 SYDVKM, per germline. The CDR3 consists of 15 residues. CDR3 in DNA: TGTGCCAGCAGTTTACCCCGGCTCGGGGAGGAGACCCAGTACTTC. Amino acids: CASSLPRLGEETQYF.

This clonotype was seen only a few times. The rearrangement links TRBV10-3 to TRBJ2-1; 15 nucleotides match TRBD2. Germline V gene lookup returns CDR1 ENHRY and CDR2 SYGVKD. The J segment lost 9 bases and the V segment lost 5 bases, leaving 8 bases of the junction unmatched. CDR3 length: 16 residues. CDR3 DNA sequence: TGTGCCATCAGTCAGAGCGGGACTAGCGGGGGGAGTGAGCAGTTCTTC. It translates to CAISQSGTSGGSEQFF.

The V call is TRBV29-1, the J call TRBJ2-5; possible D gene TRBD1, 6 bases. Germline CDR1 reads SQVTM; CDR2 reads ANQGSEA. This CDR3 is built from 14 residues. V was clipped by 5 bases and J by 1 base, with 14 bases between them. The CDR3 region has the DNA TGCAGCGTTCGGGTCAGGGGCCGCCAAGAGACCCAGTACTTC. Translating it yields CSVRVRGRQETQYF.

This clonotype was seen more than once but under ten times. The chain uses TRBV4-1 and TRBJ2-7; D is unclear. Trimming cost V 1 base and J 2 bases, with 9 bases left between them. Germline V gives CDR1 MGHRA, CDR2 YSYEKL. The CDR3 has 14 residues. CDR3 sequence: CASSQVILAYEQYF. The CDR3 DNA reads as TGCGCCAGCAGCCAAGTAATCCTCGCCTACGAGCAGTACTTC.

This clonotype was counted many times. The chain uses TRBV7-3 and TRBJ2-3; 9 nucleotides line up with TRBD2. In germline, CDR1 is SGHTA, CDR2 FQGTGA. The V and J ends lost 3 bases and 0 bases, in that order; junction bases with no gene match: 1. The CDR3 length is 15 residues. The chain's CDR3 is CASSLSGGSTDTQYF. The CDR3 nucleotides read TGTGCCAGCAGCTTGAGCGGGGGGAGCACAGATACGCAGTATTTT.

This clonotype was found many times. The V gene is TRBV4-3, the J gene TRBJ2-7; weak D call: TRBD2 (5 bases). Deletions cut 3 bases from V and 3 bases from J, with 6 bases between. CDR1 LGHNA and CDR2 YSLEER come from the germline V gene. This CDR3 is built from 12 residues. DNA of the CDR3: TGCGCCAGCAGCCACGGGGTCTACGAGCAGTACGTC. Encoded protein: CASSHGVYEQYV.

The CDR3 DNA reads TGTGCCAGCAGGGAACAGGGCCCAGCCTACGAGCAGTACGTC. The encoded protein is CASREQGPAYEQYV. J is TRBJ2-7 and V is TRBV2, with D maybe TRBD1 (6 bases). This CDR3 contains 14 residues. The germline V gene has CDR1 SNHLY and CDR2 FYNNEI. V shed 6 bases and J shed 2 bases, with 14 bases lying between them.

This clonotype was picked up many times. The genes are TRBV4-1 and TRBJ2-1, with D perhaps matching TRBD2 (7 bases). V was clipped by 4 bases and J by 4 bases, with 23 bases between them. There are 18 residues in the CDR3. Germline V gene lookup returns CDR1 MGHRA and CDR2 YSYEKL. CDR3 region: CASSRPRARGGVYNEQFF. The DNA for the CDR3 is TGCGCCAGCAGCCGACCTCGAGCTAGAGGGGGGGTGTACAATGAGCAGTTCTTC.

This clonotype has only a few counts. The chain combines TRBV27 with TRBJ2-3; the match to TRBD1 covers 10 bases. The length of the CDR3 is 16 residues. The V and J ends lost 5 bases and 4 bases, in that order; junction bases with no gene match: 9. Germline CDR1 and CDR2: MNHEY and SMNVEV (reference sequence). The CDR3 reads CASSEKGTGAADTQYF. In DNA form, the CDR3 reads TGTGCCAGCAGTGAAAAGGGGACAGGGGCGGCAGATACGCAGTATTTT.

V and J are TRBV9 and TRBJ1-2; D may be TRBD1 (5 bases). This CDR3 has 15 residues. Trimming took off 0 bases at V and 5 bases at J, with 14 bases between the two ends. Germline-derived CDR1 and CDR2 are SGDLS and YYNGEE. CDR3 DNA sequence: TGTGCCAGCAGCGTAGGTCCAGGGCCGGATTATGGCTACACCTTC. The encoded protein is CASSVGPGPDYGYTF.

The chain couples TRBV5-1 to TRBJ1-2; 7 nucleotides line up with TRBD1. V trimming: 0 bases; J trimming: 4 bases; junction bases outside the gene matches: 6. The CDR3 is 15 residues long. Germline V CDR1 and CDR2: SGHRS, YFSETQ. The CDR3 bases are TGCGCCAGCAGCTTGGAAGGGGGCGAGGGCTATGGCTACACCTTC. Translated, it gives CASSLEGGEGYGYTF.

This clonotype occurred a few times. The V and J genes are TRBV6-2 or TRBV6-3 and TRBJ2-5, with a possible D match to TRBD2 (6 bases). V lost 2 bases to trimming and J lost 2 bases, with 15 bases between them. The CDR3 spans 16 residues. Germline loops: CDR1 MNHEY, CDR2 SVGEGT. The CDR3, as DNA: TGTGCCAGCAGTTACGGCGGGGCACCTCTTCAAGAGACCCAGTACTTC. It codes for CASSYGGAPLQETQYF.

This chain links TRBV5-1 with TRBJ2-1, with TRBD1 identical over 9 bases. The CDR3 spans 15 residues. V trimming: 4 bases; J trimming: 8 bases; junction bases outside the gene matches: 10. Per the germline V gene, CDR1 is SGHRS and CDR2 is YFSETQ. Written as DNA, the CDR3 is TGCGCCAGCAGCCCCCGGGACAGGGTTCTGGATGAGCAGTTCTTC. It translates to CASSPRDRVLDEQFF.